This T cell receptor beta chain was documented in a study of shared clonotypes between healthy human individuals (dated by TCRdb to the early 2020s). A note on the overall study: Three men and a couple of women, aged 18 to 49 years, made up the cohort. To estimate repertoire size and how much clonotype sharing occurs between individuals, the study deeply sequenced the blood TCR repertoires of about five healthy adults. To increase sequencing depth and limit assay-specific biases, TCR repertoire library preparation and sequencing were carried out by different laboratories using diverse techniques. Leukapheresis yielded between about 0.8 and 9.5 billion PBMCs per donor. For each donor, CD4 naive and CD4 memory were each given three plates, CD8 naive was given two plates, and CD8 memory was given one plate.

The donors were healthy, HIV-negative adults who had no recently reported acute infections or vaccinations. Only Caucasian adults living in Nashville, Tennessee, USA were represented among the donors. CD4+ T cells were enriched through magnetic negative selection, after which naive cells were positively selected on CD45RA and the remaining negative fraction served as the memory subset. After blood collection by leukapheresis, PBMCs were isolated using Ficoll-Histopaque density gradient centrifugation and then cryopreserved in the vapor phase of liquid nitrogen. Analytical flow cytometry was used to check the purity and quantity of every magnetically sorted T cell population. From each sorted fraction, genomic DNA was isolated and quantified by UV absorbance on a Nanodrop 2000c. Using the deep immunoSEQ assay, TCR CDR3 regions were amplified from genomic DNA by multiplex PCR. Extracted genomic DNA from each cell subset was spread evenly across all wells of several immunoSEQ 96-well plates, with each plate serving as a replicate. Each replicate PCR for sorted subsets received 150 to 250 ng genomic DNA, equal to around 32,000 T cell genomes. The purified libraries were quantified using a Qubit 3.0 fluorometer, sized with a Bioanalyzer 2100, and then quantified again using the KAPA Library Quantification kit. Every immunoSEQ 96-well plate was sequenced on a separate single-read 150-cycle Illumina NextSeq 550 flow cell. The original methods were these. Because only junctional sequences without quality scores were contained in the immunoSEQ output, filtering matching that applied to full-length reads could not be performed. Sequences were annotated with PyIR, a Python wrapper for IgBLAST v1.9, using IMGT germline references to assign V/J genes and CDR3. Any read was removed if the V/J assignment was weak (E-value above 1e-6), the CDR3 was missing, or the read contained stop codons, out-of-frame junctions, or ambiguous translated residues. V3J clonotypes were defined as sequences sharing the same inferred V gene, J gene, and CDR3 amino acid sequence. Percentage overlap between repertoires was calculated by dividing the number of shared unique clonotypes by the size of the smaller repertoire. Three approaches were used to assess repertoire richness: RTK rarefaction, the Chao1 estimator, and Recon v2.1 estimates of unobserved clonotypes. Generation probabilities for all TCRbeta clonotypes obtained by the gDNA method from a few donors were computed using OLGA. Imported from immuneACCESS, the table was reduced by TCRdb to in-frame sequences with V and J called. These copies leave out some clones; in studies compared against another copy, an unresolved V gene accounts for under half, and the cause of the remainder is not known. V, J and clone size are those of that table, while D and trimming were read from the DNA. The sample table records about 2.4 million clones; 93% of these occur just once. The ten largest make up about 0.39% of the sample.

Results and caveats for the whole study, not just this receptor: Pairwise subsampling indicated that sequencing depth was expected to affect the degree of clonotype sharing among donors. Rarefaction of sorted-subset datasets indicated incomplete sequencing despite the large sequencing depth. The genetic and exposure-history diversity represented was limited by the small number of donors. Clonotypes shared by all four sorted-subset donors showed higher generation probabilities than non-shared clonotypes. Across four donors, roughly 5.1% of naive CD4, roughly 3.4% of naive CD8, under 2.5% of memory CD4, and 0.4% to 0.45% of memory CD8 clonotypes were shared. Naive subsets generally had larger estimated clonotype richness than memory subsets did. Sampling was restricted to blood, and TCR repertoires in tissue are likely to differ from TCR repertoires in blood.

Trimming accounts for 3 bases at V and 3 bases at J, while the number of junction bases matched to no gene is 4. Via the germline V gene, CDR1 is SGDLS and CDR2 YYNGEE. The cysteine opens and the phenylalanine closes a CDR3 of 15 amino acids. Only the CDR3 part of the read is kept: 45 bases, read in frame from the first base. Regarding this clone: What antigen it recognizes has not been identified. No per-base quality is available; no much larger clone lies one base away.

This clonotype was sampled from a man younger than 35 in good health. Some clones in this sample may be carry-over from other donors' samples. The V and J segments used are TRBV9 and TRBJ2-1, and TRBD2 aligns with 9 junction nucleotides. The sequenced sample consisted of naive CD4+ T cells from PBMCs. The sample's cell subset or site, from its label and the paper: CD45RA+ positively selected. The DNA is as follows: TGTGCCAGCAGCGAAGCGGGAGGACACTACAATGAGCAGTTCTTC. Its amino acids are CASSEAGGHYNEQFF.